The 11 T cell receptor beta chains presented below share a single source sample, sequenced in a study of T cells in Graves' hyperthyroidism and ophthalmopathy. Amplification of TCR beta CDR3 regions used RNA as the template. The HTBI primer set drove a first-round RT-PCR of the TCR CDR3. TCRdb re-called the multiplex PCR reads with MiXCR, one entry per CDR3 protein. The data hold hundreds of thousands of distinct CDR3 sequences, with approximately 15% observed a single time. Sequencing input: blood. Receptors were obtained from a woman between 40 and 50 years old with Graves' ophthalmopathy.

This clonotype came up a few times. The J gene is TRBJ1-6, the V gene TRBV3-1; D is perhaps TRBD1 (5 bases). The germline V gene has CDR1 LGHDT and CDR2 YNNKEL (reference sequence). V lost 3 bases and J 5 bases, leaving 17 bases between the germline ends. This CDR3 has 17 residues. This chain's CDR3 is CASSHDSRVSHNSPLHF. The CDR3 coding sequence is TGTGCCAGCAGCCATGACAGCCGCGTGTCCCATAATTCACCCCTCCACTTT.

This clonotype has a count of ten or more. This chain uses TRBV6-5 with TRBJ1-6, with D perhaps matching TRBD1 (6 bases). Trimming took 0 bases from V and 5 from J, leaving 11 bases between them. Germline-derived CDR1 and CDR2 are MNHEY and SVGAGI. This CDR3 is built from 16 residues. CDR3 sequence (DNA): TGTGCCAGCAGTTACTCAAGGGGGACAAATAATTCACCCCTCCACTTT. It codes for CASSYSRGTNNSPLHF.

This clonotype was recorded at least ten times. V is TRBV2 and J is TRBJ1-4; no firm D call. The CDR3 runs to 13 residues. With 10 bases removed from V and 4 bases from J, the gap between germline ends came to 13 bases. Germline CDR1 SNHLY, CDR2 FYNNEI. The CDR3 here is CAIVAVLNEKLFF. Written as DNA, the CDR3 is TGTGCCATCGTGGCAGTTCTTAATGAAAAACTGTTTTTT.

The chain links TRBV27 to TRBJ2-3; D perhaps matches TRBD2 (6 bases). The germline gives CDR1 MNHEY, CDR2 SMNVEV (reference sequence). V gave up 6 bases and J gave up 1 base, with 14 bases separating them. This CDR3 spans 15 amino acids. The chain's CDR3 is CASRLAGTGTDTQYF. The CDR3 nucleotides read TGTGCCAGCAGACTAGCCGGGACTGGCACAGATACGCAGTATTTT.

Details on this clonotype: A read error may account for a junction end that differs from germline. The genes are TRBV19 and TRBJ2-7; unclear D gene. CDR3 length: 15 amino acids. Per the germline V gene, CDR1 is LNHDA and CDR2 is SQIVND (reference sequence). The CDR3 reads CASSLDKRASYEQYF. CDR3 sequence (DNA): TGTGCCAGTAGTTTAGACAAGCGCGCTTCCTACGAGCAGTACTTC.

The chain couples TRBV6-6 to TRBJ1-3; D gene uncertain. Germline V gives CDR1 MNHNY, CDR2 SVGAGI (reference sequence). V was clipped by 0 bases and J by 1 base, with 7 bases between them. CDR3 length: 15 amino acids. CDR3 in amino acids: CASSYSTLSGNTIYF. Written as DNA, the CDR3 is TGTGCCAGCAGTTACTCGACTCTATCTGGAAACACCATATATTTT.

This chain links TRBV19 with TRBJ2-3; 11 bases are shared with TRBD2. Germline V lookup: CDR1 LNHDA, CDR2 SQIVND (reference sequence). The CDR3 is 15 amino acids. The ends lost 3 bases at V and 3 bases at J; junction bases unmatched: 2. The CDR3 loop is CASSMGLAETDTQYF. CDR3 in DNA: TGTGCCAGTAGTATGGGACTAGCGGAGACAGATACGCAGTATTTT.

This clonotype was counted at least ten times. The gene calls are TRBV6-1 and TRBJ2-5; maybe TRBD2 (5 bases). With 4 bases removed from V and 7 bases from J, the gap between germline ends came to 13 bases. This CDR3 spans 13 amino acids. Germline loops: CDR1 MNHNS, CDR2 SASEGT. CDR3 DNA sequence: TGTGCCAGCAGTGTTGGTATCAGCGGGACCCAGTACTTC. Encoded protein: CASSVGISGTQYF.

This clonotype was seen ten or more times. The chain uses TRBV20-1 and TRBJ2-3; the D gene is possibly TRBD2 (5 bases). Per the germline V gene, CDR1 is DFQATT and CDR2 is SNEGSKA (reference sequence). V lost 3 bases, J lost 4 bases, and 11 bases lay in between. This CDR3 is 13 amino acids long. Here the CDR3 DNA reads TGCAGTGCTAGTGCCCTACTAGCAGATACGCAGTATTTT. Its protein is CSASALLADTQYF.

The chain combines TRBV4-1 with TRBJ2-2, with a weak D call TRBD2 (5 bases). Looked up from germline, CDR1 is MGHRA and CDR2 is YSYEKL. The CDR3 covers 14 residues. V was pared by 2 bases and J by 5 bases, with 9 bases between. CDR3 loop: CASSQLGGTGELFF. The DNA for the CDR3 is TGCGCCAGCAGCCAACTAGGAGGAACCGGGGAGCTGTTTTTT.

This clonotype was detected many times. This chain joins TRBV18 and TRBJ2-3; unclear D gene. This CDR3 has 12 amino acids. Germline CDR1 and CDR2: KGHSH and LQKENI. Deletions cut 5 bases from V and 5 bases from J, with 8 bases between. DNA of the CDR3: TGTGCCAGCTCATCCTACATAGATACGCAGTATTTT. Translation gives CASSSYIDTQYF.